Ten or more counts support the clone carrying this T cell receptor beta chain. Its specificity is unknown. Germline CDR1 is MGHRA and CDR2 is YSYEKL. V gave up 1 base and J gave up 0 bases, with 10 bases separating them. This CDR3 is 17 amino acids long. Two rounds of multiplex PCR amplified TCR beta CDR3 from genomic DNA. First-round PCR used primers specific to each TRBV and TRBJ gene. TCRdb itself ran the multiplex PCR reads through MiXCR, one entry per CDR3 protein. The table lists 14,000 or so distinct CDR3 sequences, approximately 31% of them singletons. This entry belongs to a study of prognosis after radiotherapy for stage I lung cancer. Study-level information: A biologically effective dose of at least 100 Gy came via 3-5 SBRT fractions. Concurrent therapy was not administered with stereotactic body radiotherapy to any patient. Points from the study as a whole: Between patients with and without metastases, TRBV and TRBJ gene usage reportedly differed. The study found lower Shannon entropy after stereotactic body radiation therapy in patients who developed distant metastases.

The TCR originated in a donor aged 50 or older with non-small cell lung cancer. The source was PBMCs, collected before or after stereotactic body radiation therapy (not recorded which). This chain joins TRBV4-1 and TRBJ2-6; D unclear. Written as DNA, the CDR3 is TGCGCCAGCAGCCAAGGGGGTAGGCCCTCTGGGGCCAACGTCCTGACTTTC. It is translated as CASSQGGRPSGANVLTF.